One TCR beta chain is described in this entry. Its antigen is not identified. This sample was taken from a study of T-cell memory formation after mild COVID-19. Using its own MiXCR run on the 5' RACE reads, TCRdb lists one record per CDR3 protein. The repertoire holds approximately 300,000 distinct CDR3 sequences, with approximately 19% as singletons. Study-wide results and limits: That cross-reactive memory joined was suggested by some responding clones appearing in pre-infection memory.

V was trimmed by 6 bases and J by 3 bases, leaving 11 bases between them. The germline CDR1 and CDR2 sequences are MNHNY and SVGAGI (reference sequence). The CDR3 has 13 amino acids. This TCR came from a man aged 18 to 30 who had mild COVID-19 (a few samples of this study predate the infection). Cell type and time point are not known. The chain joins TRBV6-6 to TRBJ1-2; D uncertain. Material for sequencing was PBMCs or a T cell subset sorted from them (not recorded which). The CDR3 region has the DNA TGTGCCAGCAGGTCGAGCGGGGACTATGGCTACACCTTC. Amino acids: CASRSSGDYGYTF.